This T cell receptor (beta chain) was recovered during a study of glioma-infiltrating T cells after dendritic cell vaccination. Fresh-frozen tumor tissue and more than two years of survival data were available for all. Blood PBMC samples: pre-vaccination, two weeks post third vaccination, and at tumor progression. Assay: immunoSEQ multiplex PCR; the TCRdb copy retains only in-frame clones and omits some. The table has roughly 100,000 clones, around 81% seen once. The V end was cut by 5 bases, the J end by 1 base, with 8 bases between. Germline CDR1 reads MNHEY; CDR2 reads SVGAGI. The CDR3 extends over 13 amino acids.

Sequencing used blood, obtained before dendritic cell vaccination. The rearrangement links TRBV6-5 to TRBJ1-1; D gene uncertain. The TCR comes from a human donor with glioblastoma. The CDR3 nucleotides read TGTGCCAGCAGTGAAGTCGGGAACACTGAAGCTTTCTTT. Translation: CASSEVGNTEAFF.